Listed below are T cell receptor beta chains from one sample, sequenced in a study of blood T cell repertoires in COVID-19. Method: immunoSEQ multiplex PCR; TCRdb's copy keeps in-frame clones and lacks some. The sample holds a few hundred thousand clones; about nine tenths are singletons and the top ten take about 4%. The specimen was peripheral blood. Receptors were obtained from a man between 60 and 75 years old who had recovered from COVID-19. Each CDR3 is given with its conserved first and last residue. A D gene is named only where the DNA matches it firmly. A row's size may be missing; if present it is once, few, many or a size class.

TGTGCCAGCAGCTTCGGGACAGGTACCAACATTCAGTACTTC | CASSFGTGTNIQYF | TRBD1 | . | TRBJ2-4 | TRBV7-9
TGTGCCAGCAGCCAAATGATTAGCGGGGGGGCCGAAGGCGAGCAGTACTTC | CASSQMISGGAEGEQYF | TRBD2 | . | TRBJ2-7 | TRBV4-2
TGTGCCAGCAGCCCACAGGGCTACGAGCAGTACTTC | CASSPQGYEQYF | . | once | TRBJ2-7 | TRBV11-2
TGTGCCAGCAGCCCCGGGACAGGGGTGACAGATACGCAGTATTTT | CASSPGTGVTDTQYF | TRBD1 | . | TRBJ2-3 | TRBV27
TGTGCCAGCAGCGTGGATACCGGGTCCTATAATTCACCCCTCCACTTT | CASSVDTGSYNSPLHF | . | once | TRBJ1-6 | TRBV9
TGCGCCAGCAGCCAAGCGGGGGGTACCTACAATGAGCAGTTCTTC | CASSQAGGTYNEQFF | TRBD2 | . | TRBJ2-1 | TRBV4-1
TGTGCCAGCTCCCGGGACAGGGAAGCGAACACTGAAGCTTTCTTT | CASSRDREANTEAFF | TRBD1 | . | TRBJ1-1 | TRBV6-5
TGTGCCAGCAGTGAACTGGCAGGGGGGACCTACAATGAGCAGTTCTTC | CASSELAGGTYNEQFF | . | . | TRBJ2-1 | TRBV25-1
TGTGCCTGGACGGGAGGTGGAAACACCATATATTTT | CAWTGGGNTIYF | . | . | TRBJ1-3 | TRBV30
TGTGCCAGCAGCTTGGGGCAGGGGGCGTATGAGCAGTTCTTC | CASSLGQGAYEQFF | TRBD1 | . | TRBJ2-1 | TRBV5-6
TGTGCCAGCAGCGAGACAGGCGCCGAACTGAACTATGGCTACACCTTC | CASSETGAELNYGYTF | . | . | TRBJ1-2 | TRBV5-6
TGTGCCTGGAGGGCCGGCGGGGTAATTAGGGACATTCAGTACTTC | CAWRAGGVIRDIQYF | . | . | TRBJ2-4 | TRBV30
TGTGCCAGCACCAATCAGGACAGTAGCAATCAGCCCCAGCATTTT | CASTNQDSSNQPQHF | . | . | TRBJ1-5 | TRBV7-9
TGTGCCAGTAGTATAGATCCGGCGGCTTCGCCCCTCCACTTT | CASSIDPAASPLHF | . | few | TRBJ1-6 | TRBV19
TGCGCCAGCAGATCAGGGGGCGGCTATGGCTACACCTTC | CASRSGGGYGYTF | TRBD1 | . | TRBJ1-2 | TRBV5-1
TGTGCCAGCTCACCCGTCCCAGCTACGGGGAGCACAGATACGCAGTATTTT | CASSPVPATGSTDTQYF | . | . | TRBJ2-3 | TRBV18
TGTGCCACCGCGAGGACAGGGATAGTTTCACCCCTCCACTTT | CATARTGIVSPLHF | TRBD1 | once | TRBJ1-6 | TRBV27
TGTGCCAGCAGATCAGGGTTGGTGGGCAATCAGCCCCAGCATTTT | CASRSGLVGNQPQHF | . | . | TRBJ1-5 | TRBV2
TGCGCCAGCAGCTTGGGGTCAACAGGGATTGTCTATGGCTACACCTTC | CASSLGSTGIVYGYTF | . | . | TRBJ1-2 | TRBV5-1
TGTGCCAGTAGGGTTGACAGGTCCCGGGGGGCGCAGTATTTT | CASRVDRSRGAQYF | . | . | TRBJ2-3 | TRBV19
TGTGCCAGCAGTGAAGACAGGTACTCCTACGAGCAGTACTTC | CASSEDRYSYEQYF | . | . | TRBJ2-7 | TRBV6-1
TGTGCCAGCAGCTTAAACTTCGGCAGGGGGCGTCCCGGGGAGCTGTTTTTT | CASSLNFGRGRPGELFF | TRBD1 | . | TRBJ2-2 | TRBV11-3
TGTGCCAGCACCCGGGACAGGGGCGACAATTCACCCCTCCACTTT | CASTRDRGDNSPLHF | TRBD1 | . | TRBJ1-6 | TRBV27
TGTGCCAGCTCACCAGATGCAGAATTGAACACTGAAGCTTTCTTT | CASSPDAELNTEAFF | . | . | TRBJ1-1 | TRBV18
TGTGCCAGCAGTTTTTCTTTATGGGGGGGAGTTAGCACAGATACGCAGTATTTT | CASSFSLWGGVSTDTQYF | TRBD2 | once | TRBJ2-3 | TRBV27
TGTGCCAGTAGTATTGGGACAGGGGGTCAAAAACTGTTTTTT | CASSIGTGGQKLFF | TRBD1 | . | TRBJ1-4 | TRBV19
TGTGCCAGCAGTTTAGCGGGGTCAGGGGCCAACGTCCTGACTTTC | CASSLAGSGANVLTF | . | . | TRBJ2-6 | TRBV27
TGTGCCAGCAGCCCAGGGACAGTTGTAAATGAGCAGTTCTTC | CASSPGTVVNEQFF | TRBD1 | . | TRBJ2-1 | TRBV7-2
TGCGCCAGCAGCTCCGGGATAATAGGTGAAAAACTGTTTTTT | CASSSGIIGEKLFF | . | . | TRBJ1-4 | TRBV5-1
TGTGCCAGCAGCCAAGATAGGGCGGGTACGCAGTATTTT | CASSQDRAGTQYF | . | . | TRBJ2-3 | TRBV3-1/TRBV3-2
TGTGCCAGCAGTTACCGAGCAGGTTCGAGCACTGAAGCTTTCTTT | CASSYRAGSSTEAFF | . | . | TRBJ1-1 | TRBV6-5
TGTGCCAGCAGCCCGCGACAGGGCGCAGATACGCAGTATTTT | CASSPRQGADTQYF | TRBD1 | once | TRBJ2-3 | TRBV14
TGTGCCAGCAGCTCACAGGGGGCAATACGTCAGCCCCAGCATTTT | CASSSQGAIRQPQHF | TRBD1 | . | TRBJ1-5 | TRBV7-8
TGTGCCAGCAGCCCCGCCCCACTAGCGGGGGGGCCGGTCCTTTACAATGAGCAGTTCTTC | CASSPAPLAGGPVLYNEQFF | TRBD2 | . | TRBJ2-1 | TRBV3-1/TRBV3-2
TGCGCCAGCAGCCAAGAGTGGGGGACAGCGCAATTT | CASSQEWGTAQF | TRBD1 | once | TRBJ1-1 | TRBV4-1
TGTGCCAGCAGCCCAAGTACCAAACTCAATGAGCAGTTCTTC | CASSPSTKLNEQFF | . | . | TRBJ2-1 | TRBV6-5
TGTGCCAGCAGTCCACACATACCCCTGAGGTCACCCCTCCACTTT | CASSPHIPLRSPLHF | . | . | TRBJ1-6 | TRBV27
TGTGCCAGCAGCTTGGTGACAGACCTTGGAAACACCATATATTTT | CASSLVTDLGNTIYF | . | . | TRBJ1-3 | TRBV5-5
TGTGCCAGTAGTACCTGGACAGGGAGAAATGAAAAACTGTTTTTT | CASSTWTGRNEKLFF | TRBD1 | . | TRBJ1-4 | TRBV19
TGCAGCGTTGAAGATCTTCTAGGGGGGGGTGAAAAACTGTTTTTT | CSVEDLLGGGEKLFF | . | . | TRBJ1-4 | TRBV29-1
TGTGCCAGCAGCACCTGGACTGTCTCCTACGAGCAGTACTTC | CASSTWTVSYEQYF | . | . | TRBJ2-7 | TRBV13
TGTGCCAGCAGCCTCGCTTTCTTT | CASSLAFF | . | many | TRBJ1-1 | TRBV7-9
TGCGCCAGCAGCCAAGAAGGGACTAGCGGGGGGTACGAGCAGTACTTC | CASSQEGTSGGYEQYF | TRBD2 | . | TRBJ2-7 | TRBV4-1